This T cell receptor beta chain stems from a study of blood T cell repertoires in COVID-19. Sequencing was performed with immunoSEQ multiplex PCR; in TCRdb, only in-frame clones are kept and a portion is missing. Here the sample spans some 430,000 clones, roughly 88% being singletons. Cohorts were assigned according to the clinical history that participants reported. Cohort 3 recovery required two negative PCRs, clearance, or symptom resolution. The CDR3 totals 14 residues. Germline-derived CDR1 and CDR2 are MNHEY and SMNVEV (reference sequence). The ends were cut back, 8 bases at V and 4 bases at J, with 17 bases in the middle.

The specimen sequenced was PBMCs or T cells enriched from blood (not recorded which). The sequence was obtained from a man between 18 and 35 years old who had recovered from COVID-19. The chain recombines TRBV27 with TRBJ1-1; no clear D. The CDR3 DNA reads as TGTGCCAGCTCTTACCACTCCTCTTTCACTGAAGCTTTCTTT. The encoded protein is CASSYHSSFTEAFF.